This T cell receptor beta chain was captured in a study of blood T cell repertoires in COVID-19. The wider study: Italy, Spain and the United States were the sources of the convalescent and acute COVID-19 samples. Nucleic acid was either cDNA or gDNA, and it came from T cells, B-cell-depleted T cells, or PBMCs.

Study processing details: How many nucleated cells were present was estimated from reference gene primer amplification. Clones were sequenced by immunoSEQ multiplex PCR, and TCRdb holds only the in-frame ones, with some missing. V and J calls and clone size are those listed in that table; D and trimming were worked out from the DNA. The sample includes hundreds of thousands of clones, 87% of them seen just once. The TCR sequence derives from a woman under 30 who had recovered from COVID-19. Sequences were obtained from peripheral blood.

CDR3 sequence (DNA): TGTGCCAGTAGTTTTGGGGCAGGCTCCTACAATGAGCAGTTCTTC. As protein: CASSFGAGSYNEQFF. This sequence joins TRBV19 and TRBJ2-1; possibly TRBD1 for D (5 bases). CDR3 length equals 15 residues. Per the germline V gene, CDR1 is LNHDA and CDR2 is SQIVND (reference sequence). The V gene lost 5 bases and the J gene lost 0 bases, with 11 bases spanning the gap.